A single sample is the source of the 23 T cell receptor beta chains below, sequenced in a study of blood T cell repertoires in COVID-19. Profiled with immunoSEQ multiplex PCR; TCRdb holds only in-frame clones, not every one. The table shows around 190,000 clones, with roughly four fifths occurring only once. The sequenced material came from peripheral blood. The receptors here all came from a woman between 65 and 79 years old with COVID-19, enrolled during active disease.

The chain couples TRBV5-4 to TRBJ2-3; 9 bases fit TRBD2. Germline CDR1 reads SGHNT; CDR2 reads YYREEE (reference sequence). This CDR3 comprises 16 residues. With 4 bases clipped from V and 2 bases from J, the junction kept 8 bases outside the gene matches. DNA for the CDR3: TGTGCCAGCAGCCGTAGCGGGAGTTTTTTCACAGATACGCAGTATTTT. Its translation: CASSRSGSFFTDTQYF. Using reference TRBV5-4 and TRBJ2-3 for the parts outside the CDR3, the full variable domain is ETGVTQSPTHLIKTRGQQVTLRCSSQSGHNTVSWYQQALGQGPQFIFQYYREEENGRGNFPPRFSGLQFPNYSSELNVNALELDDSALYLCASSRSGSFFTDTQYFGPGTRLTVL.

The chain couples TRBV6-5 to TRBJ1-6, with a weak D call TRBD1 (6 bases). Trimming shortened V by 5 bases and J by 9 bases, and 17 bases separated the two germline ends. Germline CDR1 MNHEY, CDR2 SVGAGI. The CDR3 loop spans 15 amino acids. The CDR3 region is CASSPWVGAGSPLHF. DNA for the CDR3: TGTGCCAGCAGTCCATGGGTGGGGGCTGGTTCACCCCTCCACTTT.

This chain connects TRBV9 to TRBJ2-2; 8 positions match TRBD1. V lost 3 bases and J lost 4; bases outside the gene matches: 2. The CDR3 is 14 residues long. The germline V gene has CDR1 SGDLS and CDR2 YYNGEE. CDR3 protein: CASSGTGFTGELFF. The DNA of the CDR3 is TGTGCCAGCAGCGGGACAGGGTTCACCGGGGAGCTGTTTTTT. Using reference TRBV9 and TRBJ2-2 for the parts outside the CDR3, the full variable domain is DSGVTQTPKHLITATGQRVTLRCSPRSGDLSVYWYQQSLDQGLQFLIQYYNGEERAKGNILERFSAQQFPDLHSELNLSSLELGDSALYFCASSGTGFTGELFFGEGSRLTVL.

This clone showed up just once. The chain is built from TRBV2 and TRBJ2-7, with a tentative D call TRBD2 (6 bases). The germline V gene encodes CDR1 SNHLY and CDR2 FYNNEI. V was shortened by 9 bases and J by 2 bases, with 14 bases between the two germline ends. This CDR3 has 13 residues. The CDR3 region has the DNA TGTGCCAGTTACCGGGACTTCGCCTACGAGCAGTACTTC. This codes for CASYRDFAYEQYF.

V gene TRBV15 combines with J gene TRBJ2-5, with D perhaps TRBD1 (6 bases). V lost 3 bases, J lost 5 bases, and 10 bases lay in between. Looked up from germline, CDR1 is LNHNV and CDR2 is YYDKDF (reference sequence). This CDR3 spans 13 amino acids. This chain's CDR3 is CATSRGAQETQYF. The CDR3 DNA is TGTGCCACCAGCAGGGGGGCGCAGGAGACCCAGTACTTC.

This clone occurred many times. V usage is TRBV9 and J usage is TRBJ2-1; 11 bases map to TRBD2. Trimming removed 0 bases from V and 4 bases from J; junction bases left unmatched: 3. Germline CDR1 SGDLS, CDR2 YYNGEE. The CDR3 spans 16 residues. In nucleotides, the CDR3 is TGTGCCAGCAGCGTAGGAGGGACTAGCGGTTACAATGAGCAGTTCTTC. Protein: CASSVGGTSGYNEQFF.

The V call is TRBV9, the J call TRBJ2-5; 8 positions agree with TRBD2. Germline V gene lookup returns CDR1 SGDLS and CDR2 YYNGEE. V dropped 5 bases and J dropped 1; count of bases not matched to a gene: 7. The CDR3 extends over 15 amino acids. DNA of the CDR3: TGTGCCAGCAGACCGGGACTAGAGCCCCAAGAGACCCAGTACTTC. Translation: CASRPGLEPQETQYF.

The chain recombines TRBV30 with TRBJ2-7; 8 bases fit TRBD1. Trimming took 8 bases from V and 5 from J; bases not matched to a gene: 14. The V gene's germline CDR1 is GTSNPN and CDR2 SVGIG (reference sequence). This CDR3 is 14 amino acids long. The CDR3 DNA sequence: TGTGCCGGAAGGGACAGGAGATACCTCCACGAGCAGTACTTC. Encoded protein: CAGRDRRYLHEQYF.

The chain uses TRBV7-8 and TRBJ2-7; TRBD2 matches 7 bases. The CDR3 is made up of 15 amino acids. The germline gives CDR1 SGHVS, CDR2 FQNEAQ. Trimming took 5 bases from V and 4 from J; bases not matched to a gene: 11. The CDR3 protein is CASSPGGGVGYEQYF. Here the CDR3 DNA reads TGTGCCAGCAGCCCTGGGGGAGGGGTGGGATACGAGCAGTACTTC.

The CDR3 DNA reads TGTGCCAGCCGGATGCGGCGGACTTCATCCTACAATGAGCAGTTCTTC. Translated: CASRMRRTSSYNEQFF. The chain employs TRBV2 and TRBJ2-1, with a possible D match to TRBD2 (5 bases). CDR3 length: 16 residues. Germline CDR1 is SNHLY and CDR2 is FYNNEI. The V end lost 8 bases, the J end lost 1 base, and 18 bases lay between the germline ends.

The chain employs TRBV7-6 and TRBJ2-1; tentatively, D is TRBD1 (7 bases). The length of the CDR3 is 13 residues. Germline values: CDR1 SGHVS, CDR2 FNYEAQ. Trimming took off 4 bases at V and 14 bases at J, with 18 bases between the two ends. For the CDR3, the DNA is TGTGCCAGCAGCTCCAACGCGGGGACAGATGAGTTCTTC. Translated, it gives CASSSNAGTDEFF.

V usage is TRBV6-4 and J usage is TRBJ2-1, with 8 bases lining up with TRBD1. This CDR3 comprises 15 residues. Looked up from germline, CDR1 is MRHNA and CDR2 is SNTAGT. V lost 4 bases, J lost 9 bases, and 11 bases stayed unmatched. CDR3 amino acids: CASSVLGQGVGEQFF. The CDR3 nucleotides are TGTGCCAGCAGTGTCCTTGGACAGGGCGTCGGTGAGCAGTTCTTC.

The chain carries TRBV14 and TRBJ2-1; D is uncertain. This CDR3 is built from 13 residues. The V end lost 0 bases, the J end lost 12 bases, and 12 bases lay between the germline ends. Germline-derived CDR1 and CDR2 are SGHDN and FVKESK. The CDR3 loop is CASSQDPRLGQFF. CDR3 bases: TGTGCCAGCAGCCAAGATCCGCGGCTCGGGCAGTTCTTC.

The chain links TRBV5-1 to TRBJ2-1; TRBD2 matches 8 bases. In germline, CDR1 is SGHRS, CDR2 YFSETQ. The CDR3 loop spans 15 amino acids. V lost 5 bases to trimming and J lost 9 bases; unmatched junction nucleotides: 13. CDR3 loop: CASRGREDGGGEQFF. In DNA, the CDR3 is TGCGCCAGCAGAGGGCGGGAGGATGGGGGAGGTGAGCAGTTCTTC.

Only a few counts were recorded for this clone. The chain recombines TRBV9 with TRBJ2-1; weak D call: TRBD1 (5 bases). The CDR3 consists of 13 residues. V lost 4 bases and J 8 bases, leaving 13 bases between the germline ends. Germline assignment: CDR1 SGDLS and CDR2 YYNGEE. This CDR3 reads CASSTQGSYEQFF. CDR3 nucleotides: TGTGCCAGCAGCACCCAGGGTAGCTATGAGCAGTTCTTC.

The table lists this clone with a few counts. The chain links TRBV2 to TRBJ1-1; a possible D gene is TRBD1 (5 bases). The CDR3 runs to 14 residues. Trimming left V 7 bases short and J 3 bases short, with 15 bases between. CDR1 SNHLY and CDR2 FYNNEI come from the germline V gene. CDR3 amino acids: CASTWAGGDTEAFF. CDR3 coding DNA: TGTGCCAGCACCTGGGCGGGGGGAGACACTGAAGCTTTCTTT. Full variable domain (missing parts from reference TRBV2 and TRBJ1-1): EPEVTQTPSHQVTQMGQEVILRCVPISNHLYFYWYRQILGQKVEFLVSFYNNEISEKSEIFDDQFSVERPDGSNFTLKIRSTKLEDSAMYFCASTWAGGDTEAFFGQGTRLTVV.

The rearrangement joins TRBV28 to TRBJ2-5, with TRBD2 matching 7 bases. The CDR3 length is 17 residues. J gave up 1 base and V 3 bases, and 11 bases lay outside the gene matches. From germline, CDR1 is MDHEN and CDR2 SYDVKM. DNA for the CDR3: TGTGCCAGCAGTTTCGGGTCGACGGGAGGAGCCCAAGAGACCCAGTACTTC. Translated: CASSFGSTGGAQETQYF.

The chain uses TRBV4-1 and TRBJ1-5, with a tentative D call TRBD1 (5 bases). Germline CDR1 reads MGHRA; CDR2 reads YSYEKL. The CDR3 runs to 17 residues. V lost 1 base, J lost 4 bases, and 17 bases lay in between. CDR3 DNA: TGCGCCAGCAGCCAAGTCCGGGGCAGGGAGGGGAATCAGCCCCAGCATTTT. This gives the protein CASSQVRGREGNQPQHF.

The rearrangement uses TRBV6-2 or TRBV6-3 and TRBJ2-7, with 9 bases fitting TRBD1. V dropped 5 bases and J dropped 3; count of bases not matched to a gene: 2. Germline V CDR1 and CDR2: MNHEY, SVGEGT. This CDR3 comprises 13 residues. For the CDR3, the DNA is TGTGCCAGCAGTCGGACAGGGGACTACGAGCAGTACTTC. This codes for CASSRTGDYEQYF.

This clone was seen ten or more times. The chain has TRBV5-8 and TRBJ1-1; 10 nucleotides align to TRBD1. V was clipped by 3 bases and J by 6 bases; unmatched bases: 8. The CDR3 sequence is 15 residues long. Germline V CDR1 and CDR2: SGHTS, YDEGEE. DNA of the CDR3: TGTGCCAGCAGCTCCGGGACAGGGGTTAGTGCTGAAGCTTTCTTT. Residues: CASSSGTGVSAEAFF.

V and J are TRBV6-5 and TRBJ2-7; the D gene is possibly TRBD1 (5 bases). CDR3 length: 14 amino acids. V was pared by 3 bases and J by 4 bases, with 13 bases between. Germline CDR1 is MNHEY and CDR2 is SVGAGI. CDR3 DNA: TGTGCCAGCAGTTATGGCAGGGCCAGATACGAGCAGTACTTC. Translating it yields CASSYGRARYEQYF.

The rearrangement joins TRBV18 to TRBJ2-7; 8 positions match TRBD1. V gave up 6 bases and J gave up 5 bases; unmatched junction bases: 6. The CDR3 runs to 13 residues. Germline V gene sequence: CDR1 KGHSH, CDR2 LQKENI. The CDR3 sequence is CASSRGRRNEQYF. DNA for the CDR3: TGTGCCAGCTCCAGGGGGCGAAGGAACGAGCAGTACTTC.

This clone was observed a handful of times. The chain uses TRBV20-1 and TRBJ2-7, with D possibly matching TRBD2 (5 bases). Trimming took off 6 bases at V and 2 bases at J, with 8 bases between the two ends. Germline CDR1 reads DFQATT; CDR2 reads SNEGSKA (reference sequence). The CDR3 sequence is 11 residues long. CDR3 protein: CSATRAYEQYF. The CDR3 DNA reads as TGCAGTGCCACTAGAGCCTACGAGCAGTACTTC.